Reported below is one T cell receptor beta chain. Its target is unknown. Germline V CDR1 and CDR2: SGHAT, FQNNGV. The V end lost 4 bases, the J end lost 8 bases, and 14 bases lay between the germline ends. This CDR3 is 14 amino acids long. The sample belongs to a study of vaccination effects on CD4 cells after COVID-19. As for the study in general: Two recovered convalescent patients were sampled 16 days and one week pre-vaccination.

Using viral peptide pools, the ViraFEST assay grew out antigen-specific CD4+ T cells prior to sequencing. CD4+ T cell isolation took place after about nine days of culture. This person caught SARS-CoV-2 sometime from March to December 2020, and PCR testing confirmed the infection. Cultures had half their medium replaced with IL-2 medium on days 3 and 7. Sequencing used immunoSEQ multiplex PCR; TCRdb keeps in-frame clones, though not all of them. Of roughly 17,000 clones listed, approximately 74% were seen once; the top ten hold around a sixth. The chain employs TRBV11-2 and TRBJ1-4; no firm D call. This clonotype was obtained from a human donor who had a prior SARS-CoV-2 infection. The specimen comprised CD4+ T cells from PBMCs cultured with SARS-CoV-2 spike peptides, sampled before COVID-19 vaccination. As DNA, the CDR3 is TGTGCCAGCAGCTCCAGGATTAGGTTGGAAAAACTGTTTTTT. Residues: CASSSRIRLEKLFF.